Detailed here is one T cell receptor (beta chain). This sample is part of a study of blood T cell repertoires in COVID-19. The table came from immunoSEQ multiplex PCR; TCRdb's copy has only in-frame clones and leaves some out. The sample has roughly 330,000 clones, more than 70% seen once. V trimming: 3 bases; J trimming: 1 base; junction bases outside the gene matches: 1. CDR3 length: 14 amino acids. Germline loops: CDR1 SGDLS, CDR2 YYNGEE. The sequencing sample was made of peripheral blood. V gene TRBV9 combines with J gene TRBJ1-1, with 9 bases fitting TRBD1. This receptor was identified in a woman in her forties or fifties with acute or convalescent COVID-19. The CDR3, as DNA: TGTGCCAGCAGCGCGACAGGGGGGAACACTGAAGCTTTCTTT. Residues: CASSATGGNTEAFF. The whole variable domain, remainder taken from reference TRBV9 and TRBJ1-1, is DSGVTQTPKHLITATGQRVTLRCSPRSGDLSVYWYQQSLDQGLQFLIQYYNGEERAKGNILERFSAQQFPDLHSELNLSSLELGDSALYFCASSATGGNTEAFFGQGTRLTVV.